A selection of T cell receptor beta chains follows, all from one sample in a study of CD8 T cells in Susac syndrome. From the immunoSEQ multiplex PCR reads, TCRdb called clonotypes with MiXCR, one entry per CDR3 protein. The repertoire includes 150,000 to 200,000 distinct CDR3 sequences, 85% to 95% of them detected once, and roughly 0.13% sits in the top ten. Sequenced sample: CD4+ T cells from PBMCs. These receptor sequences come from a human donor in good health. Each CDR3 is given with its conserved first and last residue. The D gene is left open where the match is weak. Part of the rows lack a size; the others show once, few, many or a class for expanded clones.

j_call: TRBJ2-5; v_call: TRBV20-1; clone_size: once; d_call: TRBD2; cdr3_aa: CSVYSGGAETQYF; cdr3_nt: TGCAGTGTGTATAGCGGGGGGGCAGAGACCCAGTACTTC
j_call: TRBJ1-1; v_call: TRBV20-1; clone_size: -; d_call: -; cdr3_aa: CSAIGQPNTEAFF; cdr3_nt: TGCAGTGCTATCGGCCAGCCGAACACTGAAGCTTTCTTT
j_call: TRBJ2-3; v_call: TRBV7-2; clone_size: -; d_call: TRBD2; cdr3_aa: CASSASGSTDTQYF; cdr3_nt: TGTGCCAGCAGCGCTAGCGGGAGCACAGATACGCAGTATTTT
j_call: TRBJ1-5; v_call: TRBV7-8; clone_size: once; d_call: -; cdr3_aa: CASSSMGNQPQHF; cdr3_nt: TGTGCCAGCAGCTCCATGGGCAATCAGCCCCAGCATTTT
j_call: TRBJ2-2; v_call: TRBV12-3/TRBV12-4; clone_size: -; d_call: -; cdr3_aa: CASTYTGELFF; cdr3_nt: TGTGCCAGCACCTACACCGGGGAGCTGTTTTTT
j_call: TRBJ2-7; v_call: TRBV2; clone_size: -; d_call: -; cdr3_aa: CASSGRSSPQYF; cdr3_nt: TGTGCCAGCAGTGGGAGAAGTAGTCCTCAGTACTTC
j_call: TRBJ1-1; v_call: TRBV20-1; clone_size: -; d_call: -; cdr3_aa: CSAHTGPRGAFF; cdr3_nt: TGCAGTGCTCATACCGGGCCCCGAGGAGCTTTCTTT
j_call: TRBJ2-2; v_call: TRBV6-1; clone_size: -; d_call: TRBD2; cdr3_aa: CASTPWGAGGTGELFF; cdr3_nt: TGTGCCAGCACCCCATGGGGAGCGGGGGGAACCGGGGAGCTGTTTTTT
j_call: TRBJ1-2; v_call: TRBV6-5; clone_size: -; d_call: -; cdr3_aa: CASSYSGSNYGYTF; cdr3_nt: TGTGCCAGCAGTTACTCGGGCAGTAACTATGGCTACACCTTC
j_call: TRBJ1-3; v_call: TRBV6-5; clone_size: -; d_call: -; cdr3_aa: CASTNGGSGNTIYF; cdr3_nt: TGTGCCAGCACCAACGGGGGGTCTGGAAACACCATATATTTT
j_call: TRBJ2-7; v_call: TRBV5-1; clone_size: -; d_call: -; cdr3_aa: CASSEDRLTYEQYF; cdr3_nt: TGCGCCAGCAGCGAAGACAGACTTACCTACGAGCAGTACTTC
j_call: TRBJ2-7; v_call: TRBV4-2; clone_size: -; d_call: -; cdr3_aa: CASSQELLTYEQYF; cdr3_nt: TGTGCCAGCAGCCAAGAGCTCCTAACCTACGAGCAGTACTTC
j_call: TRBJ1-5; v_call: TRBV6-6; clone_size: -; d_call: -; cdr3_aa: CASSYRNAADQPQHF; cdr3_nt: TGTGCCAGCAGTTACCGAAACGCGGCAGATCAGCCCCAGCATTTT
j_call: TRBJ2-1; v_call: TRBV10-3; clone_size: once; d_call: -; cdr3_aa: CAISESREWNEQFF; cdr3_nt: TGTGCCATCAGTGAGTCGAGGGAATGGAATGAGCAGTTCTTC
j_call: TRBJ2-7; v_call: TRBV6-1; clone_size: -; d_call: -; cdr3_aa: CASSLTEREQYF; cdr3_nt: TGTGCCAGCAGTTTAACCGAACGGGAGCAGTACTTC
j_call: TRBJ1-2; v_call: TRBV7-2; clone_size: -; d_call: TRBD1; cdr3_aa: CASSLDPTGANYGYTF; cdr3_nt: TGTGCCAGCAGCTTAGACCCGACAGGGGCTAACTATGGCTACACCTTC
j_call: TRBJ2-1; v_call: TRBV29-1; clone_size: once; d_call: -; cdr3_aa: CSVDGYAGSYNEQFF; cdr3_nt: TGCAGCGTTGATGGCTACGCGGGCTCCTACAATGAGCAGTTCTTC
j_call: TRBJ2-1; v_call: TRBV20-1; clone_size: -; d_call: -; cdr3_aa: CSARYVGGSGEQFF; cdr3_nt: TGCAGTGCTAGATACGTCGGGGGATCGGGTGAGCAGTTCTTC
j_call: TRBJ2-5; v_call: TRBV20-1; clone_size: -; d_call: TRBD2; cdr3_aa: CSASPSGGFQETQYF; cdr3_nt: TGCAGTGCTAGTCCTAGCGGGGGTTTCCAAGAGACCCAGTACTTC
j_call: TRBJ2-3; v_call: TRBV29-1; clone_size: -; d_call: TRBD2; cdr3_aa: CSDGLASDTQYF; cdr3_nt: TGCAGCGACGGACTAGCCTCAGATACGCAGTATTTT
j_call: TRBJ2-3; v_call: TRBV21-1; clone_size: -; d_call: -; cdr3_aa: CASSNGGLAGGSDTQYF; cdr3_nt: TGTGCCAGCAGCAACGGCGGCCTAGCGGGGGGTTCAGATACGCAGTATTTT
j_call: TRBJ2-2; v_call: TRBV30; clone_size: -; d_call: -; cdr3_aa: CAWSRTGELFF; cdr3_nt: TGTGCCTGGAGTCGAACCGGGGAGCTGTTTTTT
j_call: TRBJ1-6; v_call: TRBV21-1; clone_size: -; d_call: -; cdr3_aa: CASSKESPGFNSPLHF; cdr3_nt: TGTGCCAGCAGCAAAGAGTCTCCAGGGTTTAATTCACCCCTCCACTTT
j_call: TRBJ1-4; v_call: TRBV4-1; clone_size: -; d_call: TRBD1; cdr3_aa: CASSQGQGRNEKLFF; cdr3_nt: TGCGCCAGCAGCCAGGGACAGGGACGTAATGAAAAACTGTTTTTT
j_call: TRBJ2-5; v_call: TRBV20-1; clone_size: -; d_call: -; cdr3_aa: CSARDRETQYF; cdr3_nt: TGCAGTGCTAGAGACAGGGAGACCCAGTACTTC
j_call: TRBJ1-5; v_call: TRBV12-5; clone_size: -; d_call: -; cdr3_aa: CASGASSTGNQPQHF; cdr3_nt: TGTGCTAGTGGTGCCTCGTCGACAGGCAATCAGCCCCAGCATTTT
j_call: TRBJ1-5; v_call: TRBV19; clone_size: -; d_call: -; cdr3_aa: CASIGGGHSYGNQPQHF; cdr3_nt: TGTGCCAGTATCGGGGGGGGACACTCCTATGGCAATCAGCCCCAGCATTTT
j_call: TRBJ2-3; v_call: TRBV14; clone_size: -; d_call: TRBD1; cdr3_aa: CASSHPGGSDTQYF; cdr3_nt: TGTGCCAGCAGCCATCCAGGGGGCTCAGATACGCAGTATTTT
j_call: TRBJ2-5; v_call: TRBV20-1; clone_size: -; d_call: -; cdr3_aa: CSALPFDLSSETQYF; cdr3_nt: TGCAGTGCTTTGCCCTTCGATCTTTCCTCGGAGACCCAGTACTTC
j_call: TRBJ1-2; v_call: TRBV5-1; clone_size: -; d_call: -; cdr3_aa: CASSLSGQSGYTF; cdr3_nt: TGCGCCAGCAGCTTATCGGGGCAGTCTGGCTACACCTTC
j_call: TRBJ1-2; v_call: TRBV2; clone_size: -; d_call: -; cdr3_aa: CASTPGPSYGYTF; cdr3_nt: TGTGCCAGCACTCCGGGGCCTTCCTATGGCTACACCTTC
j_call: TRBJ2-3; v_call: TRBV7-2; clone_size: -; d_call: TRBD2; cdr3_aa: CASSFSGLALTDTQYF; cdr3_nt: TGTGCCAGCAGCTTCTCGGGACTAGCCCTCACAGATACGCAGTATTTT
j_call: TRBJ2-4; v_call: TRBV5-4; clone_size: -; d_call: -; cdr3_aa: CASSLGGFKNIQYF; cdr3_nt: TGTGCCAGCAGCTTGGGGGGCTTCAAAAACATTCAGTACTTC
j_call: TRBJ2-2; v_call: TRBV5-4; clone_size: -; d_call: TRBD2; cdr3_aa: CASSLILAVNTGELFF; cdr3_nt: TGTGCCAGCAGCTTGATACTAGCGGTGAACACCGGGGAGCTGTTTTTT
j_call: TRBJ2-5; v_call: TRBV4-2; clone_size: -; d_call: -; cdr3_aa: CASSPTGMGLVTQYF; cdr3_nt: TGTGCCAGCAGCCCCACTGGGATGGGGCTTGTGACCCAGTACTTC
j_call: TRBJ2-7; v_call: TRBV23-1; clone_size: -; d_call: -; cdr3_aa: CASSQSETGPYEQYF; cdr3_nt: TGCGCCAGCAGTCAATCCGAGACAGGCCCCTACGAGCAGTACTTC
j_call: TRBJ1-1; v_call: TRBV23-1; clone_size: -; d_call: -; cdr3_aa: CASSLGEVLGAFCTEAFF; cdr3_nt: TGCGCCAGCAGTCTCGGGGAAGTCCTAGGTGCGTTCTGCACTGAAGCTTTCTTT
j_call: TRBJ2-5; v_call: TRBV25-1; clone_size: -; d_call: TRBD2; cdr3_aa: CASSEYGPTSGGPRWGETQYF; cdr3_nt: TGTGCCAGCAGTGAATACGGACCTACTAGCGGGGGGCCGAGGTGGGGGGAGACCCAGTACTTC